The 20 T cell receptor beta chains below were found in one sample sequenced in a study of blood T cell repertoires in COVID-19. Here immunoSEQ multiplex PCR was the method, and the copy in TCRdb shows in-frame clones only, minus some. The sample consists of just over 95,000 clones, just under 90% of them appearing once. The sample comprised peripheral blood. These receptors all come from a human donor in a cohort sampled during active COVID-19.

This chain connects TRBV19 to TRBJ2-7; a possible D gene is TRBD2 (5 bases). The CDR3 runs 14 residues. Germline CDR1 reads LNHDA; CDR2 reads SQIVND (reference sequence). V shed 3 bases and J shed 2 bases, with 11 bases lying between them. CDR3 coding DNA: TGTGCCAGTAGTATTGTCGGGGTTGCCTACGAGCAGTACTTC. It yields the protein CASSIVGVAYEQYF.

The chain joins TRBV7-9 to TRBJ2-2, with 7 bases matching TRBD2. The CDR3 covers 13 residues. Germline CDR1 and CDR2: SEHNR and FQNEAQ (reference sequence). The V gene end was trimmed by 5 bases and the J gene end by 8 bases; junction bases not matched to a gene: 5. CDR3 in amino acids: CASSPGLVGELFF. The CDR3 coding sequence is TGTGCCAGCAGCCCCGGACTAGTTGGGGAGCTGTTTTTT.

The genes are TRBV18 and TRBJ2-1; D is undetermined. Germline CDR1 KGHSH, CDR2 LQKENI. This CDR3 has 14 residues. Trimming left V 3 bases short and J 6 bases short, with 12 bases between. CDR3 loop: CASSPDHYTNEQFF. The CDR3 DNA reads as TGTGCCAGCTCACCGGATCACTACACCAATGAGCAGTTCTTC.

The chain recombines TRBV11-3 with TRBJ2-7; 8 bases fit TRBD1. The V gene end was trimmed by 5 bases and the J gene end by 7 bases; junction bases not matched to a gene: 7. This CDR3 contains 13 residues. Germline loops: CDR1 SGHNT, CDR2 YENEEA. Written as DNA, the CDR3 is TGTGCCAGCAGCATGGACAGGGCGGGTGAGCAGTACTTC. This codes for CASSMDRAGEQYF.

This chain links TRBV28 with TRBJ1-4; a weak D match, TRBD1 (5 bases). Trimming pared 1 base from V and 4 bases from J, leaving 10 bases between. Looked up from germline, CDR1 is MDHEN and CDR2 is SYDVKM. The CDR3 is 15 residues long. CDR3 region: CASSLLGGLNEKLFF. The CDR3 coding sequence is TGTGCCAGCAGTTTATTGGGGGGACTTAATGAAAAACTGTTTTTT.

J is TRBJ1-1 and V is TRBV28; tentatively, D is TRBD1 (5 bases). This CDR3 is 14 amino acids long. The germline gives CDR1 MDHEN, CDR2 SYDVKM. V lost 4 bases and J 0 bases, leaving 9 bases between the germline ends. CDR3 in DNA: TGTGCCAGCAGTTCGGGGGGGTTGAACACTGAAGCTTTCTTT. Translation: CASSSGGLNTEAFF.

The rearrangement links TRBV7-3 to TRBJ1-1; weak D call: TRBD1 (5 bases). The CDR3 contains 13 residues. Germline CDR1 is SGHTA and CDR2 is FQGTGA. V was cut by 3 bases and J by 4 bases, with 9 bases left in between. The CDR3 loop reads CASSFSGITEAFF. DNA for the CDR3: TGTGCCAGCAGCTTTTCAGGGATCACTGAAGCTTTCTTT.

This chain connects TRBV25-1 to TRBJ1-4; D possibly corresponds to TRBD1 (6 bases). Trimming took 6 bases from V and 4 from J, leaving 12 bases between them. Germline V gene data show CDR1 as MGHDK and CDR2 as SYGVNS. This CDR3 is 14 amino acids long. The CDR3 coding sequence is TGTGCCAGCAGCCTGACAGGTGGTAATGAAAAACTGTTTTTT. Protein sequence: CASSLTGGNEKLFF.

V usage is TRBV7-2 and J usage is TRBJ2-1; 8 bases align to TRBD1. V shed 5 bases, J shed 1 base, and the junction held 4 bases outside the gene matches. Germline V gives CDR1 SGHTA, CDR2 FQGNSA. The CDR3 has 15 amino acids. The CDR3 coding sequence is TGTGCCAGCAGCAAGGACAGGGAGTCCTACAATGAGCAGTTCTTC. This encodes CASSKDRESYNEQFF.

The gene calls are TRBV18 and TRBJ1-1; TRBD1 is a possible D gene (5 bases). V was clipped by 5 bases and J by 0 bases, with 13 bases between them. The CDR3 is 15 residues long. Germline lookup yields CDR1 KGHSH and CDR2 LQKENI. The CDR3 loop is CASSMGGPMNTEAFF. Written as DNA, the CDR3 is TGTGCCAGCTCAATGGGGGGTCCGATGAACACTGAAGCTTTCTTT.

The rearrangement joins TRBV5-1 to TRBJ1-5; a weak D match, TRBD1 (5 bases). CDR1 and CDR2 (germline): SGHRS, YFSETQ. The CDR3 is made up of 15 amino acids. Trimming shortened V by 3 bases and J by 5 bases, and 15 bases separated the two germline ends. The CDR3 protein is CASSYGTGGDQPQHF. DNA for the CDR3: TGCGCCAGCAGCTACGGGACGGGAGGGGATCAGCCCCAGCATTTT.

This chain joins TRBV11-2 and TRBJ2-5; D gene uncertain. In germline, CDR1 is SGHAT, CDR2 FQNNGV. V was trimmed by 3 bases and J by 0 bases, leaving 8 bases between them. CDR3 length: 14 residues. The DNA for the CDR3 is TGTGCCAGCAGCTTTGGAACAGACCAAGAGACCCAGTACTTC. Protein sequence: CASSFGTDQETQYF.

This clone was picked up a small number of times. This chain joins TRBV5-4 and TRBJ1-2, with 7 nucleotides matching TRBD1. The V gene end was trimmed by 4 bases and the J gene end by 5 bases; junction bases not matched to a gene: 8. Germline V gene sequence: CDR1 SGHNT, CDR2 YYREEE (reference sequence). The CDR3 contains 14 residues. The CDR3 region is CASSDGQVKYGYTF. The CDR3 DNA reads TGTGCCAGCAGCGACGGACAGGTGAAGTATGGCTACACCTTC.

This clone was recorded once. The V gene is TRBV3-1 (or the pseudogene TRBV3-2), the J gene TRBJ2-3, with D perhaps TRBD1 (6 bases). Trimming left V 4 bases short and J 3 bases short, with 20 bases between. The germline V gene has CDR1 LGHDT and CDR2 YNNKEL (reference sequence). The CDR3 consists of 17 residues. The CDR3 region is CASSPSVSHQGTDTQYF. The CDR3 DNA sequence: TGTGCCAGCAGCCCCTCGGTTAGCCACCAGGGGACAGATACGCAGTATTTT.

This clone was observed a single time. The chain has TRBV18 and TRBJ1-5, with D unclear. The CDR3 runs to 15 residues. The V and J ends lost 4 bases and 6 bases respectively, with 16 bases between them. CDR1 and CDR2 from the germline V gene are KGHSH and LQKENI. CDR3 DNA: TGTGCCAGCTCACTATCCTACGGGGTCTCTCAGCCCCAGCATTTT. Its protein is CASSLSYGVSQPQHF.

The CDR3: CASSFITVAGGYGYTF. In DNA, the CDR3 is TGTGCCAGCAGCTTTATAACTGTCGCGGGGGGCTATGGCTACACCTTC. The chain carries TRBV5-4 and TRBJ1-2, with a tentative D call TRBD1 (5 bases). The germline V gene encodes CDR1 SGHNT and CDR2 YYREEE (reference sequence). V gave up 2 bases and J gave up 4 bases, with 18 bases separating them. The CDR3 is made up of 16 amino acids. Drawing the rest from reference TRBV5-4 and TRBJ1-2, the complete variable domain is ETGVTQSPTHLIKTRGQQVTLRCSSQSGHNTVSWYQQALGQGPQFIFQYYREEENGRGNFPPRFSGLQFPNYSSELNVNALELDDSALYLCASSFITVAGGYGYTFGSGTRLTVV.

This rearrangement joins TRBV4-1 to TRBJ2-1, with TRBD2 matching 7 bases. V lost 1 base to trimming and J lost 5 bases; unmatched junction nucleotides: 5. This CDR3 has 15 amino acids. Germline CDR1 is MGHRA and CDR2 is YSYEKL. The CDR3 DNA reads TGCGCCAGCAGCCAAGGACCCCGGGGGGACAATGAGCAGTTCTTC. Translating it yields CASSQGPRGDNEQFF.

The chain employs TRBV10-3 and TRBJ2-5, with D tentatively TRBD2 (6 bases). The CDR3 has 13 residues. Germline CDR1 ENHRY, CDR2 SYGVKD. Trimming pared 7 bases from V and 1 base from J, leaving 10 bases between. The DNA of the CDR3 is TGTGCCATCAACTCCGGGGGCCAAGAGACCCAGTACTTC. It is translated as CAINSGGQETQYF.

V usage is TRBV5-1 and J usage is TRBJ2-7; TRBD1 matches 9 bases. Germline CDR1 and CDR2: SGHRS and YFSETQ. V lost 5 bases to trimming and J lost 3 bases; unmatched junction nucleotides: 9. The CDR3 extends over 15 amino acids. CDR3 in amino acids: CASRSGTGLLYEQYF. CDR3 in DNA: TGCGCCAGCAGGTCCGGGACAGGGCTTCTCTACGAGCAGTACTTC.

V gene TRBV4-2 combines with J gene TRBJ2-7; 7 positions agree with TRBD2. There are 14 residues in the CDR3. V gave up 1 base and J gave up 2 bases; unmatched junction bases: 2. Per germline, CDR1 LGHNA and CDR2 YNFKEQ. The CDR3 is CASSQASGTYEQYF. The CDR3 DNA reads TGTGCCAGCAGCCAAGCTAGCGGTACCTACGAGCAGTACTTC.